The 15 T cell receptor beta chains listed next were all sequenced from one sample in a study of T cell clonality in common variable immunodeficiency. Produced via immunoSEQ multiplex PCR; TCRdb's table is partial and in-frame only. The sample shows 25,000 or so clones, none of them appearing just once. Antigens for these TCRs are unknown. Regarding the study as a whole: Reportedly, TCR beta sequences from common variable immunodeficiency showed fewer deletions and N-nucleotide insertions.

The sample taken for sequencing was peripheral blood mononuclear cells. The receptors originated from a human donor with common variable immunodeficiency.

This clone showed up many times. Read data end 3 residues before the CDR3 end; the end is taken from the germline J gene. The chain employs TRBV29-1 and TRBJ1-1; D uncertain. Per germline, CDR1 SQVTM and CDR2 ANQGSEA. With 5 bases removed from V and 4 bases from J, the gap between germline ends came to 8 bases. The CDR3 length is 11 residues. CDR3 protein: CSVSGITEAFF. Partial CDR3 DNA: TGCAGCGTTTCAGGAATCACTGAA.

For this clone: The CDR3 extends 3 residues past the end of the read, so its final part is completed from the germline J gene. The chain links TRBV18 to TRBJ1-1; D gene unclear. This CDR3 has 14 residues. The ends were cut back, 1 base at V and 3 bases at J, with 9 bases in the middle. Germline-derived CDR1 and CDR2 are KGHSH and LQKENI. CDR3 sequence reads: CASSPRRGDTEAFF. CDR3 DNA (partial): TGTGCCAGCTCACCACGGCGGGGAGACACTGAA.

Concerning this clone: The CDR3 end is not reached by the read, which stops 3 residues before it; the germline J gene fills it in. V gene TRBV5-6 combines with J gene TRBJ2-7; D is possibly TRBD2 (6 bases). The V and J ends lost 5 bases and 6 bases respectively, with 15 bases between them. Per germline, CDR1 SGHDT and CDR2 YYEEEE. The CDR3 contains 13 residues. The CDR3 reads CASRRDSVGEQYF. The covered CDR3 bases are TGTGCCAGCAGGCGGGACTCCGTCGGCGAG.

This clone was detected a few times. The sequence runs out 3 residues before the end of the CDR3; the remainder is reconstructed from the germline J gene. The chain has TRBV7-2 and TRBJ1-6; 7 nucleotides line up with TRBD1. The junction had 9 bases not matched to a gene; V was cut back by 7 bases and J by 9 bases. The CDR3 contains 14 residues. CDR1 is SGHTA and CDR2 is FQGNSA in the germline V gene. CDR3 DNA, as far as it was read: TGTGCCAGCACCCCAGGGGGGAGAGTTTCACCC. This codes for CASTPGGRVSP. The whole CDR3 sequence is CASTPGGRVSPLHF.

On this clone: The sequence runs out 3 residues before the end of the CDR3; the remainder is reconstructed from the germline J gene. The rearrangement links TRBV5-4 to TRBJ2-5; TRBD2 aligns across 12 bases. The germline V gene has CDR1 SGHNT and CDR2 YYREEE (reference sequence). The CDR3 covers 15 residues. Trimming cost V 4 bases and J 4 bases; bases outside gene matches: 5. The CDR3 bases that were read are TGTGCCAGCAGCCTAGCGGGGGGGCTAGGAGAGACC. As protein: CASSLAGGLGET. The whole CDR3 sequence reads CASSLAGGLGETQYF.

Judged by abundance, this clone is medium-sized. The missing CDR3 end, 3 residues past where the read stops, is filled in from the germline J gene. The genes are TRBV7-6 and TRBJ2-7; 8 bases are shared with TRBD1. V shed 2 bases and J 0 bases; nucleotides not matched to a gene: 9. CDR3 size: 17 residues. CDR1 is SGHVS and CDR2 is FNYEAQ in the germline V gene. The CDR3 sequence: CASSLYSWDRTSYEQYF. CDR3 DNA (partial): TGTGCCAGCAGCTTATACTCCTGGGACAGGACCTCCTACGAG.

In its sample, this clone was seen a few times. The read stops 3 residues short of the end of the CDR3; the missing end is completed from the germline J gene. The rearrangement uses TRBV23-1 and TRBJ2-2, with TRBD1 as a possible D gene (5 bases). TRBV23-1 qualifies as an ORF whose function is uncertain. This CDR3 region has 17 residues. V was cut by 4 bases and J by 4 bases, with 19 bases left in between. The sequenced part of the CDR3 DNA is TGCGCCAGCAGTCTTCGACAGCGAAGATTGGGCACCGGGGAG. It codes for CASSLRQRRLGTGE. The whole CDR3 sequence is CASSLRQRRLGTGELFF.

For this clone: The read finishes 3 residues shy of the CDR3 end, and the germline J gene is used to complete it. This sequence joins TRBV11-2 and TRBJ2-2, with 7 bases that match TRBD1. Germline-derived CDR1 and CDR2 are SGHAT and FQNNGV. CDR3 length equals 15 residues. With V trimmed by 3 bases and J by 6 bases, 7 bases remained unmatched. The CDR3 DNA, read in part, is TGTGCCAGCAGCTTTCCCGGGACAGCCCCCGGGGAG. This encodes CASSFPGTAPGE. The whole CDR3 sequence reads CASSFPGTAPGELFF.

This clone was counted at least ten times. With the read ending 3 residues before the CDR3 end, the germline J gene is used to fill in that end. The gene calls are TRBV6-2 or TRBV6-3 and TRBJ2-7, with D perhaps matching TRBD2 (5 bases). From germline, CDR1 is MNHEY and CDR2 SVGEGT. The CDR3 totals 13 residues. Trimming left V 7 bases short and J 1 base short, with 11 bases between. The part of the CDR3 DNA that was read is TGTGCCAGCATCGGGGAACTGTCCTACGAG. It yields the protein CASIGELSYE. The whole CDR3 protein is CASIGELSYEQYF.

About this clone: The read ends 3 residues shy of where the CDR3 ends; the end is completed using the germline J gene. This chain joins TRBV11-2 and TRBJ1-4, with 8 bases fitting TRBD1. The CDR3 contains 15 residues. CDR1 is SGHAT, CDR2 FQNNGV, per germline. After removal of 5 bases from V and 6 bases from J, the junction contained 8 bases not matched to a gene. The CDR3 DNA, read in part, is TGTGCCAGCAGCCAACGACAGGGGCCATATGAAAAA. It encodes CASSQRQGPYEK. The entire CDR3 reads CASSQRQGPYEKLFF.

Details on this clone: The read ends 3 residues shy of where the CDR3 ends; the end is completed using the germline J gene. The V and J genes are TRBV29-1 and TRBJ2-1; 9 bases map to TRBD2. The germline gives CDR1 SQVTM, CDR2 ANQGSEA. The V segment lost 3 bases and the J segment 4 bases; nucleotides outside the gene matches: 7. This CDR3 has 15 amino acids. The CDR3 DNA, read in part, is TGCAGCGTTGAGAATCGAGCGGGGGGATACAATGAG. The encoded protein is CSVENRAGGYNE. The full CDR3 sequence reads CSVENRAGGYNEQFF.

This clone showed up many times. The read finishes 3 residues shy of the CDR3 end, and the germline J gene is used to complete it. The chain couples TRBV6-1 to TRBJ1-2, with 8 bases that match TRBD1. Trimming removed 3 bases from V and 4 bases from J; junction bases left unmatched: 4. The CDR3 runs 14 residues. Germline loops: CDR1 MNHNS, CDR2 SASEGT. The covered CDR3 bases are TGTGCCAGCAGTGAGGATGGGACAGGCTATGGC. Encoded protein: CASSEDGTGYG. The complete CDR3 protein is CASSEDGTGYGYTF.

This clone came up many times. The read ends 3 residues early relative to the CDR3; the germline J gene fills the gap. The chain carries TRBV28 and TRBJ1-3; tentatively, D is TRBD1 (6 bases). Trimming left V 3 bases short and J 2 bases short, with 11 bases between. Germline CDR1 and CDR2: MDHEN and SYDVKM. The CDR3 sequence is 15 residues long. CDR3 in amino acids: CASSFTGLPGNTIYF. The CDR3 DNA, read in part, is TGTGCCAGCAGTTTCACAGGGCTACCTGGAAACACC.

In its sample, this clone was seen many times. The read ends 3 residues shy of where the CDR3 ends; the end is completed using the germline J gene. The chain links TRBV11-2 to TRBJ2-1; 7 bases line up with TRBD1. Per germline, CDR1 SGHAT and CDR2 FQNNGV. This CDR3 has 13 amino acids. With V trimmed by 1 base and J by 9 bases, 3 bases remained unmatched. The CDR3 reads CASSLGQGVEQFF. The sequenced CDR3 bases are TGTGCCAGCAGCTTAGGCCAGGGGGTTGAG.

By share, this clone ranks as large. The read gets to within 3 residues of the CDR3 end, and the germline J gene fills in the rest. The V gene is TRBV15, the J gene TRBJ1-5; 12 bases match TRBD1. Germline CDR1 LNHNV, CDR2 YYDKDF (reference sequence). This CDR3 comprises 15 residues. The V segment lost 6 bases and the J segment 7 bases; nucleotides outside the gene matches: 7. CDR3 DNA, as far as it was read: TGTGCCACCAGTGAGGAGGGGACAGGGGGCCAGCCC. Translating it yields CATSEEGTGGQP. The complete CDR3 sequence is CATSEEGTGGQPQHF.